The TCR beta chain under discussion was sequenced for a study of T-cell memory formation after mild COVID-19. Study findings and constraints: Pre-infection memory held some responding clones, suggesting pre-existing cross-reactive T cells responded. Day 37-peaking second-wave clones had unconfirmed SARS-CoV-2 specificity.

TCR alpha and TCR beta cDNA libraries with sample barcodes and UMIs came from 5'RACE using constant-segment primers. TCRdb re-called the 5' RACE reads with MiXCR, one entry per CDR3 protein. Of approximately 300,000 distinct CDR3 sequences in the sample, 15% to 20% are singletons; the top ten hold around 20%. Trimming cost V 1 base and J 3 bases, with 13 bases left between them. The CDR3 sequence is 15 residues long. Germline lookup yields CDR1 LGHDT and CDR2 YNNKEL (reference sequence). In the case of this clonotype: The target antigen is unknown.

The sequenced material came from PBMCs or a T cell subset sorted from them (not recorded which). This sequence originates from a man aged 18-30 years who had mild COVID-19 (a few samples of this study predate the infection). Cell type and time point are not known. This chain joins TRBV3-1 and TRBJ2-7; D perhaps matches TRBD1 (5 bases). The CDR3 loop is CASSQASGIVYEQYF. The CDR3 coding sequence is TGTGCCAGCAGCCAAGCTTCAGGGATAGTCTACGAGCAGTACTTC.